The clone carrying this T cell receptor (beta chain) has more than one count but fewer than ten. The data originate from a study of cytomegalovirus exposure and HLA in healthy donors. Study information: HLA-typed donors were the source of about 81 million unique TCRs held in an early data release.

The CDR3 is 12 amino acids. V shed 9 bases and J shed 8 bases, with 11 bases lying between them. Germline loops: CDR1 SNHLY, CDR2 FYNNEI. This PCR relied on a set of 60 Vbeta primers and 13 Jbeta primers. Sequencing was performed with immunoSEQ multiplex PCR; in TCRdb, only in-frame clones are kept and a portion is missing. The table shows about 150,000 clones, with about four fifths occurring only once. This receptor was obtained from a man aged 30 to 39 in good health and CMV-seropositive. Sequencing input: PBMCs. The chain recombines TRBV2 with TRBJ1-6, with D perhaps matching TRBD1 (6 bases). The DNA for the CDR3 is TGTGCCAGACAGGGAACTGATTCACCCCTCCACTTT. Its translation: CARQGTDSPLHF.